The next 16 T cell receptor beta chains were all read from a single sample in a study of blood T cell repertoires in COVID-19. Repertoires were generated with immunoSEQ multiplex PCR, while TCRdb's copy carries only in-frame clones and drops some. The repertoire consists of roughly 700,000 clones, with 90% occurring once and the leading ten covering under 0.3%. The sample was peripheral blood. These receptors were collected from a woman in her late teens or twenties with acute or convalescent COVID-19.

The gene calls are TRBV30 and TRBJ1-1, with no clear D. CDR3 length: 13 amino acids. CDR1 GTSNPN and CDR2 SVGIG come from the germline V gene (reference sequence). The V gene lost 3 bases and the J gene lost 6 bases, with 14 bases spanning the gap. The CDR3 coding sequence is TGTGCCTGGAGGGGCCGGGGTAAGCCTGAAGCTTTCTTT. It is translated as CAWRGRGKPEAFF.

This chain uses TRBV3-1 (or the pseudogene TRBV3-2) with TRBJ2-7; D is possibly TRBD1 (6 bases). The CDR3 length is 15 residues. V was pared by 1 base and J by 7 bases, with 17 bases between. Germline CDR1 reads LGHDT; CDR2 reads YNNKEL (reference sequence). The CDR3 DNA sequence: TGTGCCAGCAGCCAAGGAGGGGGTAGCAGACGTGAGCAGTACTTC. Encoded protein: CASSQGGGSRREQYF.

The rearrangement links TRBV20-1 to TRBJ1-1; no firm D call. The CDR3 length is 10 residues. V lost 1 base and J lost 10, with 7 bases in between. The germline V gene has CDR1 DFQATT and CDR2 SNEGSKA (reference sequence). The CDR3 DNA sequence: TGCAGTGCTAGAGTTGGCCCAGCTTTCTTT. Encoded protein: CSARVGPAFF.

V usage is TRBV5-6 and J usage is TRBJ1-1, with D possibly TRBD1 on 5 matching bases. The CDR3 has 12 residues. Germline CDR1 and CDR2: SGHDT and YYEEEE. V was trimmed by 6 bases and J by 8 bases, leaving 14 bases between them. The CDR3, as DNA: TGTGCCAGCAAAGGAGGGGCAGCGGAAGCTTTCTTT. Its translation: CASKGGAAEAFF. Drawing the rest from reference TRBV5-6 and TRBJ1-1, the complete variable domain is DAGVTQSPTHLIKTRGQQVTLRCSPKSGHDTVSWYQQALGQGPQFIFQYYEEEERQRGNFPDRFSGHQFPNYSSELNVNALLLGDSALYLCASKGGAAEAFFGQGTRLTVV.

In its sample, this clone was seen a few times. The same CDR3 is also encoded by other DNA sequences in this sample. This rearrangement joins TRBV7-2 to TRBJ1-2; 11 bases are shared with TRBD1. This CDR3 is 15 amino acids long. Trimming cost V 5 bases and J 5 bases; bases outside gene matches: 7. In germline, CDR1 is SGHTA, CDR2 FQGNSA. CDR3 in DNA: TGTGCCAGCAGCCCCGGACAGGGGGCCAGTTATGGCTACACCTTC. Encoded protein: CASSPGQGASYGYTF.

This chain links TRBV2 with TRBJ2-7; 11 nucleotides agree with TRBD2. The CDR3 is 17 residues long. J lost 0 bases, V lost 3 bases, and 7 bases had no gene match. The V gene's germline CDR1 is SNHLY and CDR2 FYNNEI. The CDR3 bases are TGTGCCAGCAGTGACCTACCTAGCGGGGGGCACTCCTACGAGCAGTACTTC. This encodes CASSDLPSGGHSYEQYF.

In this sample, this clone turned up once. This sequence joins TRBV9 and TRBJ1-1; a weak D match, TRBD1 (5 bases). The germline V gene encodes CDR1 SGDLS and CDR2 YYNGEE. With 6 bases removed from V and 8 bases from J, the gap between germline ends came to 23 bases. This CDR3 region has 15 residues. CDR3 in DNA: TGTGCCAGCAATGTTGCAGGGCTTCGAGATTCCGAAGCTTTCTTT. Encoded protein: CASNVAGLRDSEAFF.

This chain's CDR3 is CAWRRETEAFF. For the CDR3, the DNA is TGTGCCTGGAGAAGGGAGACTGAAGCTTTCTTT. V usage is TRBV30 and J usage is TRBJ1-1, with no clear D. Germline CDR1 reads GTSNPN; CDR2 reads SVGIG (reference sequence). The ends were cut back, 3 bases at V and 5 bases at J, with 7 bases in the middle. CDR3 length equals 11 residues.

This chain links TRBV2 with TRBJ1-1; TRBD1 matches at 11 bases. Germline CDR1 and CDR2: SNHLY and FYNNEI. The V and J ends lost 4 bases and 4 bases, in that order; junction bases with no gene match: 5. The CDR3 runs to 15 residues. In DNA, the CDR3 is TGTGCCAGCAGTGGGACAGGGGGCACGGGCACTGAAGCTTTCTTT. As protein: CASSGTGGTGTEAFF.

This sequence joins TRBV5-1 and TRBJ1-2; D perhaps matches TRBD1 (5 bases). The germline gives CDR1 SGHRS, CDR2 YFSETQ. V gave up 1 base and J gave up 4 bases, with 14 bases separating them. The CDR3 is made up of 15 amino acids. The CDR3 is CASSLKLGVGYGYTF. In DNA form, the CDR3 reads TGCGCCAGCAGCTTGAAGTTAGGGGTTGGCTATGGCTACACCTTC.

This chain uses TRBV4-2 with TRBJ2-5; possible D gene TRBD2, 6 bases. The CDR3 has 15 amino acids. Trimming pared 3 bases from V and 2 bases from J, leaving 13 bases between. Germline CDR1 reads LGHNA; CDR2 reads YNFKEQ. CDR3 sequence: CASSQLTGDQETQYF. CDR3 bases: TGTGCCAGCAGCCAGCTCACGGGGGATCAAGAGACCCAGTACTTC.

The chain recombines TRBV6-5 with TRBJ1-6; a weak D match, TRBD1 (5 bases). Trimming left V 2 bases short and J 3 bases short, with 8 bases between. CDR1 and CDR2 from the germline V gene are MNHEY and SVGAGI. The CDR3 is 15 amino acids. The CDR3 DNA reads as TGTGCCAGCAGTTACAAGGGGAACTATAATTCACCCCTCCACTTT. Protein product: CASSYKGNYNSPLHF.

The rearrangement joins TRBV6-5 to TRBJ1-5; a possible D gene is TRBD1 (5 bases). V was clipped by 6 bases and J by 6 bases, with 15 bases between them. This CDR3 comprises 14 residues. Germline-derived CDR1 and CDR2 are MNHEY and SVGAGI. In DNA form, the CDR3 reads TGTGCCAGCAGCCCAGGGTTGGGGATTCAGCCCCAGCATTTT. This encodes CASSPGLGIQPQHF.

This rearrangement joins TRBV12-3 or TRBV12-4 to TRBJ2-5; D might be TRBD1 (6 bases). V was trimmed by 1 base and J by 7 bases, leaving 10 bases between them. The CDR3 covers 13 residues. The CDR3 loop reads CASSLEGVGTQYF. The CDR3 DNA reads as TGTGCCAGCAGTTTAGAGGGGGTCGGGACCCAGTACTTC.

The rearrangement uses TRBV6-5 and TRBJ2-6; perhaps TRBD1 as D (5 bases). The V gene lost 0 bases and the J gene lost 2 bases, with 8 bases spanning the gap. Germline CDR1 and CDR2: MNHEY and SVGAGI. The CDR3 is 16 amino acids. The CDR3 nucleotides read TGTGCCAGCAGTTACTCGAAGGGGACTGGGGCCAACGTCCTGACTTTC. Translated: CASSYSKGTGANVLTF.

Remarks on this clone: This sample includes further DNA sequences coding for the same CDR3. The chain employs TRBV11-1 and TRBJ1-1; D might be TRBD1 (5 bases). Germline CDR1 and CDR2: SGHAT and FQDESV (reference sequence). V lost 5 bases and J lost 1, with 11 bases in between. The CDR3 is 14 residues long. CDR3 DNA sequence: TGTGCCAGCAGCCCCCCCAGGGAGAACACTGAAGCTTTCTTT. It codes for CASSPPRENTEAFF.